Presented here are 23 T cell receptor beta chains from one specimen sequenced in a study of blood T cell repertoires in COVID-19. TCRdb's copy holds only in-frame clones and misses some; the assay was immunoSEQ multiplex PCR. The repertoire holds more than 200,000 clones, with approximately 90% as singletons. Input material: PBMCs or T cells enriched from blood (not recorded which). All receptors come from a young woman who had recovered from COVID-19.

The sample holds one count of this clone. The chain recombines TRBV6-5 with TRBJ1-2; 9 nucleotides line up with TRBD1. V was clipped by 2 bases and J by 2 bases; unmatched bases: 3. The germline CDR1 and CDR2 sequences are MNHEY and SVGAGI. This CDR3 has 15 amino acids. This CDR3 is CASSYRGTGNYGYTF. DNA for the CDR3: TGTGCCAGCAGTTACAGGGGGACAGGGAACTATGGCTACACCTTC.

In the case of this clone: At one end the junction does not follow the germline gene, possibly because of a read error. V usage is TRBV28 and J usage is TRBJ2-1, with 7 bases that match TRBD2. There are 19 residues in the CDR3. CDR1 and CDR2 from the germline V gene are MDHEN and SYDVKM. CDR3 amino acids: CASSPGPNPRWDYYDEQFF. The DNA for the CDR3 is TGTGCCAGCAGTCCGGGGCCGAACCCTAGGTGGGACTACTACGATGAGCAGTTCTTC.

V usage is TRBV4-2 and J usage is TRBJ2-7; TRBD2 aligns across 12 bases. This CDR3 has 17 amino acids. J gave up 0 bases and V 1 base, and 4 bases lay outside the gene matches. Germline-derived CDR1 and CDR2 are LGHNA and YNFKEQ. CDR3 residues: CASSQVQTSGSSYEQYF. Written as DNA, the CDR3 is TGTGCCAGCAGCCAAGTACAGACTAGCGGGAGCTCCTACGAGCAGTACTTC.

The chain links TRBV7-2 to TRBJ2-2, with TRBD2 as a possible D gene (5 bases). The V gene lost 2 bases and the J gene lost 6 bases, with 10 bases spanning the gap. This CDR3 comprises 14 residues. Germline V gives CDR1 SGHTA, CDR2 FQGNSA. CDR3 region: CASSLRRRAGELFF. DNA of the CDR3: TGTGCCAGCAGCTTACGGAGGCGGGCCGGGGAGCTGTTTTTT.

V gene TRBV30 combines with J gene TRBJ1-1; TRBD1 aligns across 7 bases. J was trimmed by 3 bases and V by 5 bases; bases with no gene match: 9. Germline V CDR1 and CDR2: GTSNPN, SVGIG (reference sequence). This CDR3 comprises 14 residues. CDR3 loop: CAWGGTGVDTEAFF. CDR3 nucleotides: TGTGCCTGGGGCGGAACAGGGGTGGACACTGAAGCTTTCTTT.

The gene calls are TRBV9 and TRBJ2-3; a possible D gene is TRBD2 (5 bases). Trimming cost V 4 bases and J 0 bases, with 12 bases left between them. In germline, CDR1 is SGDLS, CDR2 YYNGEE. The CDR3 runs 15 residues. In nucleotides, the CDR3 is TGTGCCAGCAGCAAGAGCGGAATTAGCACAGATACGCAGTATTTT. This translates into CASSKSGISTDTQYF.

V and J are TRBV29-1 and TRBJ2-2, with 7 bases that match TRBD1. The V and J ends lost 4 bases and 0 bases, in that order; junction bases with no gene match: 11. The CDR3 length is 17 residues. Per the germline V gene, CDR1 is SQVTM and CDR2 is ANQGSEA. The DNA for the CDR3 is TGCAGCGTTGTCCGAAACAGGGGAATCGCGAACACCGGGGAGCTGTTTTTT. This translates into CSVVRNRGIANTGELFF.

V gene TRBV14 combines with J gene TRBJ1-3, with D hard to call. CDR1 SGHDN and CDR2 FVKESK come from the germline V gene. V was clipped by 0 bases and J by 1 base, with 10 bases between them. The CDR3 spans 16 residues. As DNA, the CDR3 is TGTGCCAGCAGCCAAGACCCGGGAAAGTCTGGAAACACCATATATTTT. As protein: CASSQDPGKSGNTIYF.

The rearrangement joins TRBV5-5 to TRBJ1-1; a weak D match, TRBD1 (5 bases). The CDR3 contains 16 residues. Germline V gene sequence: CDR1 SGHKS, CDR2 YYEKEE (reference sequence). V was pared by 4 bases and J by 0 bases, with 16 bases between. The CDR3 reads CASSRRGAFMNTEAFF. CDR3 nucleotides: TGTGCCAGCAGCCGGCGCGGGGCGTTTATGAACACTGAAGCTTTCTTT.

This rearrangement joins TRBV12-3 or TRBV12-4 to TRBJ2-1, with D possibly TRBD2 on 5 matching bases. V lost 7 bases and J 9 bases, leaving 13 bases between the germline ends. This CDR3 contains 12 residues. CDR3 sequence: CASNPPAGEQFF. Written as DNA, the CDR3 is TGTGCCAGCAACCCCCCGGCGGGTGAGCAGTTCTTC.

Turning to this clone: The junction departs from germline at one end; a sequencing error may be responsible. The chain is built from TRBV6-2 or TRBV6-3 and TRBJ2-1, with TRBD1 matching 8 bases. CDR3 length: 14 amino acids. Germline CDR1 MNHEY, CDR2 SVGEGT. The DNA for the CDR3 is TGTGCCAGCAGTCACTCGGACAGGGCTAATGAGCAGTTCTTC. Residues: CASSHSDRANEQFF.

This clone was counted only a few times. This sequence joins TRBV9 and TRBJ2-2; 8 bases fit TRBD1. CDR3 size: 16 residues. Trimming cost V 3 bases and J 3 bases; bases outside gene matches: 7. Germline loops: CDR1 SGDLS, CDR2 YYNGEE. The CDR3 loop is CASSGKGQAHTGELFF. The CDR3 nucleotides read TGTGCCAGCAGCGGAAAGGGACAGGCCCACACCGGGGAGCTGTTTTTT.

The chain employs TRBV11-1 and TRBJ1-3; D gene unclear. Germline lookup yields CDR1 SGHAT and CDR2 FQDESV (reference sequence). Trimming took 4 bases from V and 2 from J, leaving 12 bases between them. The CDR3 runs 15 residues. CDR3 residues: CASSSIRGPGNTIYF. CDR3 bases: TGTGCCAGCAGCTCTATACGGGGTCCTGGAAACACCATATATTTT.

This chain uses TRBV6-5 with TRBJ1-4; D uncertain. V dropped 11 bases and J dropped 7 bases, with 20 bases sitting between them. The CDR3 length is 14 residues. The V gene's germline CDR1 is MNHEY and CDR2 SVGAGI. CDR3 in DNA: TGTGCCTCTCGGGCTGGCAGGAGGGCTGAAAAACTGTTTTTT. Amino acid sequence: CASRAGRRAEKLFF.

This chain joins TRBV9 and TRBJ1-5; D might be TRBD1 (6 bases). CDR3 length: 14 amino acids. CDR1 is SGDLS and CDR2 is YYNGEE in the germline V gene. Trimming shortened V by 3 bases and J by 4 bases, and 11 bases separated the two germline ends. CDR3 coding DNA: TGTGCCAGCAGCGGGACAGATAGTAATCAGCCCCAGCATTTT. Translation: CASSGTDSNQPQHF.

J is TRBJ2-5 and V is TRBV2; TRBD2 is a possible D gene (6 bases). This CDR3 has 13 residues. V dropped 3 bases and J dropped 5 bases, with 10 bases sitting between them. Germline V lookup: CDR1 SNHLY, CDR2 FYNNEI. CDR3 region: CASSDPGLETQYF. The CDR3 DNA is TGTGCCAGCAGTGATCCGGGACTGGAGACCCAGTACTTC.

The chain has TRBV28 and TRBJ1-1; the match to TRBD1 covers 8 bases. This CDR3 is 15 amino acids long. CDR1 MDHEN and CDR2 SYDVKM come from the germline V gene. V gave up 2 bases and J gave up 2 bases; unmatched junction bases: 4. CDR3 nucleotides: TGTGCCAGCAGTTTAAGGACAGGGAGAAACACTGAAGCTTTCTTT. Translating it yields CASSLRTGRNTEAFF.

This chain connects TRBV28 to TRBJ2-1, with 14 nucleotides matching TRBD2. CDR3 length: 12 residues. Trimming took 5 bases from V and 14 from J; bases not matched to a gene: 2. Germline CDR1 is MDHEN and CDR2 is SYDVKM. CDR3: CASSPGLAGEFF. CDR3 nucleotide sequence: TGTGCCAGCAGTCCGGGACTAGCGGGAGAGTTCTTC.

This chain joins TRBV27 and TRBJ1-4; the D gene is possibly TRBD1 (5 bases). Germline CDR1 reads MNHEY; CDR2 reads SMNVEV (reference sequence). Trimming took 8 bases from V and 3 from J, leaving 13 bases between them. The CDR3 is 14 residues long. In DNA, the CDR3 is TGTGCCAGCGGCCAAGGGGTAGCTAATGAAAAACTGTTTTTT. This encodes CASGQGVANEKLFF.

V and J are TRBV19 and TRBJ1-1; the D is unclear. Between the trimmed V and J ends, which lost 5 bases and 1 base, there was a span of 11 bases. The CDR3 contains 14 residues. The germline V gene encodes CDR1 LNHDA and CDR2 SQIVND (reference sequence). Written as DNA, the CDR3 is TGTGCCAGTAGTCCCGACGGAGAGAACACTGAAGCTTTCTTT. It translates to CASSPDGENTEAFF.

CDR3 region: CASSGGQKNIQYF. CDR3 in DNA: TGTGCCAGTAGCGGAGGACAGAAAAACATTCAGTACTTC. The V and J genes are TRBV19 and TRBJ2-4, with D possibly matching TRBD1 (6 bases). V shed 6 bases and J shed 4 bases, with 10 bases lying between them. Germline V gives CDR1 LNHDA, CDR2 SQIVND (reference sequence). This CDR3 is built from 13 residues.

The gene calls are TRBV7-9 and TRBJ1-2; 9 bases fit TRBD1. The CDR3 length is 14 residues. Germline CDR1 reads SEHNR; CDR2 reads FQNEAQ (reference sequence). Losses at the gene ends were 5 bases for V and 7 bases for J; bases not matched to a gene: 8. The CDR3 DNA follows: TGTGCCAGCAGCACTACAGGGGGCGCCCGTGGCTACACCTTC. Its translation: CASSTTGGARGYTF.

This clone was recorded only once. The chain is built from TRBV30 and TRBJ2-3; D perhaps matches TRBD2 (5 bases). This CDR3 spans 15 amino acids. Trimming shortened V by 0 bases and J by 0 bases, and 10 bases separated the two germline ends. The germline V gene has CDR1 GTSNPN and CDR2 SVGIG (reference sequence). The CDR3 loop is CAWSVGAASTDTQYF. The CDR3 nucleotides read TGTGCCTGGAGTGTGGGAGCGGCTAGCACAGATACGCAGTATTTT.